One sample yielded the 3 T cell receptor beta chains listed below, sequenced in a study of CD8 T cells in ankylosing spondylitis. Via MiXCR, TCRdb re-called the 5' RACE reads, giving one row per CDR3 protein. Among 250,000 or so distinct CDR3 sequences, 24% were seen once, and the ten largest hold 0.5% to 0.75%. The sequencing sample was made of blood, either unsorted or a sorted T cell fraction (not recorded which). All receptors come from a male donor with ankylosing spondylitis or in good health (not recorded which).

This clonotype occurred many times. The V and J genes are TRBV2 and TRBJ1-3; maybe TRBD1 (5 bases). This CDR3 is built from 15 residues. Trimming pared 7 bases from V and 0 bases from J, leaving 13 bases between. Germline V gives CDR1 SNHLY, CDR2 FYNNEI. CDR3 sequence: CASTEGLISGNTIYF. The CDR3 DNA sequence: TGTGCCAGCACTGAGGGACTGATCTCTGGAAACACCATATATTTT.

The chain is built from TRBV2 and TRBJ2-1; no reliable D call. This CDR3 is 12 amino acids long. Trimming removed 7 bases from V and 4 bases from J, with 8 bases in between. Germline assignment: CDR1 SNHLY and CDR2 FYNNEI. The CDR3 DNA follows: TGTGCCAGCACCAGAATATACAATGAGCAGTTCTTC. Translation gives CASTRIYNEQFF.

This clonotype was seen many times. This chain's CDR3 is CASSFLTGGYEQYF. CDR3 nucleotide sequence: TGCGCCAGCAGCTTTCTGACAGGGGGGTACGAGCAGTACTTC. V is TRBV5-1 and J is TRBJ2-7; 9 bases are shared with TRBD1. V shed 2 bases, J shed 4 bases, and the junction held 4 bases outside the gene matches. Germline V gene data show CDR1 as SGHRS and CDR2 as YFSETQ. The CDR3 sequence is 14 residues long.